These 2 T cell receptor beta chains were all obtained from the same sample, sequenced in a study of T-cell reconstitution after alpha-beta-depleted transplantation in children. Unique molecular identifiers were used in preparing the TCRbeta library. TCRdb fed the PCR reads into MiXCR, producing one record per CDR3 protein. The table includes about 980,000 distinct CDR3 sequences, about 29% detected once. The sample here was PBMCs, mostly from graft donor cells, taken 360 days after TCRalphabeta/CD19-depleted stem cell transplant. The receptors derive from a boy less than two years old who had a stem cell transplant for SCID, so the T cells may come from the graft donor.

The rearrangement uses TRBV4-3 and TRBJ1-1, with D hard to call. Germline loops: CDR1 LGHNA, CDR2 YSLEER. With 1 base removed from V and 1 base from J, the gap between germline ends came to 10 bases. The CDR3 has 15 residues. The CDR3 DNA follows: TGCGCCAGCAGCCAAGGGGAAGCAGGGAACACTGAAGCTTTCTTT. This sequence encodes CASSQGEAGNTEAFF.

The J gene is TRBJ2-1, the V gene TRBV9; TRBD1 agrees at 8 bases. Germline CDR1 is SGDLS and CDR2 is YYNGEE. The CDR3 covers 18 residues. The V segment lost 4 bases and the J segment 4 bases; nucleotides outside the gene matches: 16. The CDR3 coding sequence is TGTGCCAGCAGCCCCCAAGGACAGGGACCACTCCAATACAATGAGCAGTTCTTC. It specifies CASSPQGQGPLQYNEQFF.